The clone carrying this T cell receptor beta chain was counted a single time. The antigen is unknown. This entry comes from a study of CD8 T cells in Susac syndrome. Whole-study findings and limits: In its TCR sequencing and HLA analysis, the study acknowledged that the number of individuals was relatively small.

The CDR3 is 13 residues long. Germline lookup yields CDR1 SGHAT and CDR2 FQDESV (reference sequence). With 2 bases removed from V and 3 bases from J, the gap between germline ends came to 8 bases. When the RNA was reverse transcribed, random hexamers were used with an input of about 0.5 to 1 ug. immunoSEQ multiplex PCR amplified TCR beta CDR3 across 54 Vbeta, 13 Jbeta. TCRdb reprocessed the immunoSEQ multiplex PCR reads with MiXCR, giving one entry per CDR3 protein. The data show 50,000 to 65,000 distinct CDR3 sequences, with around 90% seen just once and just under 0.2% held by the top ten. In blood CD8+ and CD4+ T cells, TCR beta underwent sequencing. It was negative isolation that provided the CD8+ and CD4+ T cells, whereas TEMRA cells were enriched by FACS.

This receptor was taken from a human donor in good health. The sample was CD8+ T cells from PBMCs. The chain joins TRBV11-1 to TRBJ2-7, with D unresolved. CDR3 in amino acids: CASSLRQFYEQYF. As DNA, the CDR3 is TGTGCCAGCAGCTTACGTCAATTCTACGAGCAGTACTTC.